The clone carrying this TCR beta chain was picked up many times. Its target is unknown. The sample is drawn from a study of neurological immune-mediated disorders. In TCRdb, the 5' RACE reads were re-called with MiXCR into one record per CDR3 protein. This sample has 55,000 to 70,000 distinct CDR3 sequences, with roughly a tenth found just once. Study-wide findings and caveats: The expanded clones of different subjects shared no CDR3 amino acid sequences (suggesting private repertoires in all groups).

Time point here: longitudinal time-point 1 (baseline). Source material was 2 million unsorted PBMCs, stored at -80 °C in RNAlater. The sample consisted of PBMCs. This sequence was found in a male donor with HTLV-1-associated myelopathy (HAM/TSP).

CDR3 nucleotide sequence: TGTGCCAGCACTCCGGATTCGGGGACCCAGTACTTC. Translated: CASTPDSGTQYF. V is TRBV3-1 and J is TRBJ2-5, with D hard to call. V was cut by 7 bases and J by 7 bases, with 13 bases left in between. Germline values: CDR1 LGHDT, CDR2 YNNKEL (reference sequence). This CDR3 has 12 residues.